This T cell receptor (beta chain) derives from a study of T cell changes during pregnancy in multiple sclerosis. Assay used: immunoSEQ multiplex PCR; TCRdb lists only in-frame clones, some missing. Of about 87,000 clones listed, over 85% are singletons. Germline V gene sequence: CDR1 SGHRS, CDR2 YFSETQ. The V gene end was trimmed by 0 bases and the J gene end by 0 bases; junction bases not matched to a gene: 11. The CDR3 consists of 19 residues. Source: peripheral blood, taken in the third trimester of pregnancy. The chain combines TRBV5-1 with TRBJ2-3, with 9 bases identical to TRBD2. The clonotype originates from a female donor in good health, enrolled as a control in a pregnancy study. The CDR3 reads CASSLVLAGTIPSTDTQYF. CDR3 in DNA: TGCGCCAGCAGCTTGGTCCTAGCGGGAACTATACCTAGCACAGATACGCAGTATTTT.